This T cell receptor beta chain stems from a study of vaccination and CD4 T cells after COVID-19 (dated by TCRdb to between 2020 and 2023). Background on the whole study: SARS-CoV-2 positivity had been established in the convalescent patients by nasal swab PCR, and mild disease was recorded in nine of these patients and severe disease in one. Six males and four females were included in the convalescent cohort, with two Hispanic individuals, seven Caucasians, two Asians and one multiracial person represented. Participants got two doses of the Pfizer-BioNTech BNT162b2 vaccine (n=8) or two doses of the Moderna mRNA-1273 vaccine (n=2). Post-COVID blood samples from convalescent patients were collected a median of approximately 100 days after diagnosis, with a range of 35 to 161 days. Post-vaccine blood samples were obtained a median of around 67 days after the second vaccine dose, with a range of about 14 to 250 days. A few convalescent patients gave samples both early after vaccination (day 14) and late after vaccination (days 161 to 241). Culture stimuli were overlapping spike peptide pools from SARS-CoV-2 and from the common cold coronaviruses HCoV-NL63, HCoV-OC43 and HCoV-229E. Control cultures received a CEFX viral epitope pool as the positive control, an HIV-1 Nef peptide pool as the negative control, or no peptide. In roughly eleven COVID-19 convalescent patients and a handful of infection-naive healthy vaccine recipients, the spike-specific CD4+ TCR repertoire before mRNA vaccination was compared with the repertoire after mRNA vaccination. Here is what the overall study found, with its caveats: Among convalescent patients, a median around 86% of the SARS-CoV-2-reactive clones seen after vaccination appeared only after vaccination, which suggests priming specific to the vaccine. Although the median number of SARS-CoV-2-reactive clonotypes went up from around 20 after infection to about 38 after vaccination, the increase was not significant. Of the vaccine-specific clones found in convalescent patients, nearly all (304 of 307) were mono-reactive for SARS-CoV-2 spike instead of being cross-reactive with common cold coronaviruses. The number of convalescent patients in the study was relatively small, and the study did not examine early timepoints following natural infection.

In the case of this clonotype: It has no known antigen specificity. Per-base quality was not reported, and no clone a single base away is much larger than it.

Libraries were built with PCR. At the Johns Hopkins FTIC core, DNA from the cultured CD4+ T cells underwent TCR sequencing with the Oncomine TCR Beta short-read assay. The QIAamp micro DNA kit was used to extract genomic DNA from the cultured CD4+ T cells. Oncomine TCR Beta libraries from cultured CD4+ T cells were pooled using unique dual indexes and sequenced on an Illumina iSeq 100. Under the source paper's analysis protocol: Non-productive sequences were removed, and CDR3s not starting with C, not ending with F or W, or shorter than 7 amino acids were discarded. Antigen-specific clonotypes were identified using the MANAFEST web application through comparison of peptide-stimulated wells with reference and other culture wells. An FDR below 0.05, an odds ratio above 5, and a productive frequency above 0.1% in at least two of three replicate wells were required for clones to be considered positive. Cross-reactive clonotypes were defined as significantly expanded in both SARS-CoV-2 spike wells and at least one common cold coronavirus spike condition. Similarity between CDR3 sequences was evaluated in R version 3.6.1 using Levenshtein distances (stringdist) and unrooted phylogenetic trees (ape). TCRdb ran its own pipeline on the public reads, namely fastp trimming at Q25 and MiXCR clone calling, and kept in-frame beta chains. Every distinct CDR3 protein forms one entry, paired with its most common genes and DNA. The V and J calls were not made by the authors but by TCRdb's processing. Recorded for this sample are about 26,000 distinct CDR3 sequences; around two fifths of them occurred a single time. The ten largest clones capture around 5.1% of the sample.

The time point label, read with the paper, signifies: late sampling 161 to 241 days after vaccination in a few convalescent patients. The treatment or condition label on this specimen signifies: roughly 11-day PBMC culture with coronavirus spike peptide pools or control peptides (ViraFEST assay). To expand antigen-specific T cells with peptide pools and then pick out the expanded clonotypes through TCR sequencing, the study relied on the ViraFEST assay. The convalescent patients' positive SARS-CoV-2 PCR tests were from March to December 2020, which was before the Alpha, Beta and Delta variants emerged in the United States. Roughly 2.1 million PBMCs per well were cultured in IMDM with roughly 5.5% human AB serum and around 10 IU/ml IL-2, plus 10 ug/ml peptide pools. On days 3 and 7, half of the culture medium was replaced with fresh IL-2-containing medium. After 10 days of culture, CD4+ T cells were isolated by negative selection using the EasySep CD4+ T cell isolation kit. PBMCs were separated from whole blood using Ficoll-Paque Plus gradient centrifugation and then either used fresh or cryopreserved at -140C. Culture conditions were generally each tested in triplicate wells.

Its CDR3 holds 14 amino acids, cysteine through phenylalanine. Only the CDR3 part of the read is kept: 42 bases, read in frame from the first base. The germline V gene provides CDR1 SNHLY and CDR2 FYNNEI. The junction shows trimming of 6 bases on V and 0 bases on J, plus 9 bases between the germline ends. The sequence joins TRBV2 to TRBJ1-5; there is no confident call for the D gene. The sample here was CD4+ T cells from blood, cultured in vitro, taken about 7 months after SARS-CoV-2 vaccination. The sequence was obtained from a human donor who had recovered from COVID-19. The nucleotides read TGTGCCAGCAGACAGACTTATAGCAATCAGCCCCAGCATTTT. This gives the protein CASRQTYSNQPQHF.